This record covers a single T cell receptor (beta chain). Its antigen specificity is not known. No qualities accompany the bases; no much larger clone lies one base away. Participants in the prospective study were enrolled through a virtual design, were aged about 18 to 100 years, and lived in 24 United States geographic areas. Cohort assignment in the prospective study relied on participant-reported clinical history from a screening survey and a study questionnaire. In the prospective study, mobile phlebotomists collected whole blood, serum and a nasopharyngeal or oropharyngeal swab from each participant. Participants in the prospective study had the option to provide additional blood draws and questionnaires over an approximately 2-month period. Before DNA extraction, blood samples from the prospective study were shipped at room temperature or frozen. The sample is drawn from a study of blood T cell repertoires in COVID-19 (dated by TCRdb to 2020 to 2021). Notes on the research overall: Collaborator samples came from the United States, Italy and Spain and covered acute and convalescent phases of COVID-19. Sample metadata almost always included a de-identified subject ID, COVID-19 status, age in years and sex. The dataset comprised deeply sampled blood TCRbeta repertoires from subjects exposed to, actively infected with, or recovered from COVID-19. The repertoires were made available in a free public database intended to serve as a resource for research on the immune response to SARS-CoV-2. The material from the prospective study consisted of cDNA or gDNA derived from T cells, B-cell-depleted T cells, or PBMCs. Where HLA class I and class II types were available, the types were taken from metadata supplied by the sample provider, not from assay-based typing. Samples came from the ongoing ImmuneRACE study (first 160 participants) plus 1,254 subjects from 6 global collaborators. The full study reports these points: The quantity of clinical and demographic metadata differed by source and by participant and was supplied without curation.

TCRbeta CDR3 regions were amplified from genomic DNA using the immunoSEQ Assay, a bias-controlled multiplex PCR. The paper's processing steps were these. The number of nucleated cells in each sample was estimated by amplification of reference gene primers within the assay. Sequence reads were collapsed and filtered to measure the absolute abundance of every unique TCRbeta CDR3 rearrangement. For each sample, productive Simpson clonality was calculated by taking the square root of Simpson's diversity index across productive rearrangements. Held by TCRdb, this immuneACCESS table contains in-frame sequences only and omits some clones. Under half of the omission traces to an unresolved V gene where checked; the cause of the rest is unknown. For V, J and clone size, that table is used; D and trimming come from the DNA. The sample profile shows 400,000 to 550,000 clones; roughly 85% of them were found once. Under 2% of the sample goes to the ten largest clones.

Measured from the cysteine to the phenylalanine, the CDR3 is 12 residues long. Only CDR3 DNA is held: 36 bases, read in frame from base 1. The germline V gene (reference sequence) sets CDR1 to DFQATT and CDR2 to SNEGSKA. Trimming removed 3 bases from V and 5 bases from J, leaving 11 bases between the germline ends. The rearranged segments are TRBV20-1 and TRBJ2-7, with no D gene named confidently. This clonotype was obtained from a woman in her late teens or twenties with acute COVID-19. The sequenced sample consisted of PBMCs or T cells enriched from blood (not recorded which). The nucleotides read TGCAGTGCTAGTAGGAACAGCCACGAGCAGTACTTC. It codes for CSASRNSHEQYF.